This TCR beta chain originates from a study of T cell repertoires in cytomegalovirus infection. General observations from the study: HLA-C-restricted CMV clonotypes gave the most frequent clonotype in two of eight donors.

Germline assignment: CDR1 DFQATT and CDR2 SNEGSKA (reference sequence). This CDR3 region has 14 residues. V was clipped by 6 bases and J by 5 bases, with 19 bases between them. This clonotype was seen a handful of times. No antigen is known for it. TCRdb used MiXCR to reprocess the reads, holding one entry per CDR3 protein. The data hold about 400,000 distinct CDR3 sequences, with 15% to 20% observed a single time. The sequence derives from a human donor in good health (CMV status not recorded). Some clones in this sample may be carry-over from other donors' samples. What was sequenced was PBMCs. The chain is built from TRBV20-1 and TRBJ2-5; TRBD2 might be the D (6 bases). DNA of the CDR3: TGCAGTGCAGAGCGGGTCATCGGAGGGGAGACCCAGTACTTC. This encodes CSAERVIGGETQYF.